The entry that follows covers one T cell receptor (beta chain) sequence. As yet, its antigen is unknown. This entry comes from a study of vaccination and CD4 T cells after COVID-19. Study in general: Nasal swab PCR detected SARS-CoV-2 in convalescent patients, who comprised about nine mild cases and one severe case. In the convalescent cohort, there were six males and four females, two of them Hispanic.

Oncomine TCR Beta short-read sequencing was applied to DNA from cultured CD4+ T cells. MiXCR, run by TCRdb on the PCR reads, gives a single entry per CDR3 protein. The table lists about 21,000 distinct CDR3 sequences, around two fifths of them singletons, with about 4.5% in the top ten. This CDR3 has 16 amino acids. V lost 6 bases and J lost 6, with 20 bases in between. Germline V gene data show CDR1 as MNHEY and CDR2 as SVGEGT. Treatment indicated: roughly nine-day PBMC culture with coronavirus spike peptide pools or control peptides (ViraFEST assay). ViraFEST sequenced TCRs after peptide-pool expansion of antigen-specific T cells. Wells contained two million PBMCs each, and these were cultured with about 10 IU/ml IL-2 and about 10 ug/ml peptide pools.

This receptor was obtained from a human donor who had recovered from COVID-19. The sequenced sample was CD4+ T cells from blood, cultured in vitro, obtained before SARS-CoV-2 vaccination. V and J are TRBV6-2 or TRBV6-3 and TRBJ2-2, with D possibly TRBD1 on 6 matching bases. In DNA form, the CDR3 reads TGTGCCAGCAGAGCAGGGGCGGCGACTTACTCCGGGGAGCTGTTTTTT. Translating it yields CASRAGAATYSGELFF.